This T cell receptor beta chain derives from a study of blood T cell repertoires in COVID-19. Study at large: Acute-phase and convalescent COVID-19 samples originated in the United States, Italy and Spain. Sources were T cells, B-cell-depleted T cells, or PBMCs; the material itself was cDNA or gDNA.

In the authors' methods: Scientists estimated how many nucleated cells there were by amplifying reference gene primers. Here immunoSEQ multiplex PCR was the method, and the copy in TCRdb shows in-frame clones only, minus some. The V and J calls and clone size come from that table; D and trimming were worked out from the DNA. The sample includes roughly 280,000 clones, around 80% seen only once; the top ten take roughly 4%. Between the trimmed V and J ends, which lost 7 bases and 4 bases, there was a span of 11 bases. This CDR3 region has 12 residues. Germline values: CDR1 SGHAT, CDR2 FQNNGV. Material: peripheral blood. The sequence came from a man aged 55 to 70 with acute or convalescent COVID-19. This chain connects TRBV11-2 to TRBJ2-7, with D possibly being TRBD1 (6 bases). The CDR3 spells CASTETGYEQYF. The CDR3 DNA reads TGTGCCAGCACCGAAACAGGGTACGAGCAGTACTTC.